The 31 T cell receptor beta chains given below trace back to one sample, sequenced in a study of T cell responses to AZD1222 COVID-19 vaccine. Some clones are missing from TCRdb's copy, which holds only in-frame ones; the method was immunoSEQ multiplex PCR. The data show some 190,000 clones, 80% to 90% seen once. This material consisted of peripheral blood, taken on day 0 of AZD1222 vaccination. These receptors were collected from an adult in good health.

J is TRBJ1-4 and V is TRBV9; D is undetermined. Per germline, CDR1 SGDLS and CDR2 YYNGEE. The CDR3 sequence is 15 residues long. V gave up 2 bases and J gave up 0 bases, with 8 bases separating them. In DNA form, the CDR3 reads TGTGCCAGCAGCGTGTCAGTCGCAACTAATGAAAAACTGTTTTTT. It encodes CASSVSVATNEKLFF.

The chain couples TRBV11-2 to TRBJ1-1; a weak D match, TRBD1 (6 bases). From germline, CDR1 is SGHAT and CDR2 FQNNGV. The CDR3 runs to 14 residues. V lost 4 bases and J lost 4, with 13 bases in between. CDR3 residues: CASSSPRGRTEAFF. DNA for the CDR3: TGTGCCAGCAGCTCCCCCAGGGGCCGCACTGAAGCTTTCTTT. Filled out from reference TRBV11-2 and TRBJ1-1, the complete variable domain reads EAGVAQSPRYKIIEKRQSVAFWCNPISGHATLYWYQQILGQGPKLLIQFQNNGVVDDSQLPKDRFSAERLKGVDSTLKIQPAKLEDSAVYLCASSSPRGRTEAFFGQGTRLTVV.

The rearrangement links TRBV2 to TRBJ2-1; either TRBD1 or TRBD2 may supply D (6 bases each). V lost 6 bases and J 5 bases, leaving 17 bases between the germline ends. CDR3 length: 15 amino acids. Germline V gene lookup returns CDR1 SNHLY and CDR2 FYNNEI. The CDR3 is CASSAFPGAHNEQFF. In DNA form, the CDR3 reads TGTGCCAGCAGCGCTTTTCCGGGGGCACACAATGAGCAGTTCTTC.

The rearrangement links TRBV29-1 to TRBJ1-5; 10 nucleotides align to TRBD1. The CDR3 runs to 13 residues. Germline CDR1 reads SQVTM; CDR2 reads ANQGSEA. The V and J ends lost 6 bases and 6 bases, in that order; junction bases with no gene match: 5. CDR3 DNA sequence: TGCAGCGTCGAGACAGGGGGCGGTCAGCCCCAGCATTTT. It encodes CSVETGGGQPQHF.

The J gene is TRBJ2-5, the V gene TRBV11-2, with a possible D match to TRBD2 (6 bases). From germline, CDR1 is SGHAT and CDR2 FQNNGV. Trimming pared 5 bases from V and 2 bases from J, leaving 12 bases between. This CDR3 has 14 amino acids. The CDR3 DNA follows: TGTGCCAGCAGCACGCGGGGAGGACAAGAGACCCAGTACTTC. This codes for CASSTRGGQETQYF.

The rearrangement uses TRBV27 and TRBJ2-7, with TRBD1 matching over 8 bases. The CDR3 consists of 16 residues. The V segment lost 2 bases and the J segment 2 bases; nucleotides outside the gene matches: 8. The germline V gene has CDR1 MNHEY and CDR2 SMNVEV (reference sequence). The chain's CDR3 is CASSLHFQGAPYEQYF. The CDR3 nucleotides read TGTGCCAGCAGTTTACACTTTCAGGGGGCCCCCTACGAGCAGTACTTC.

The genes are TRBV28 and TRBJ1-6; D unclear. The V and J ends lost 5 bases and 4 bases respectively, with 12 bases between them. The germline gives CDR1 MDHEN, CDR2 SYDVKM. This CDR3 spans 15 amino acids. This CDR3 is CASSQTTGYNSPLHF. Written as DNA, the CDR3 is TGTGCCAGCAGTCAAACCACGGGATATAATTCACCCCTCCACTTT.

The CDR3, as DNA: TGTGCCAGCAGTGCGATAAAGGGAGGAAATCAGCCCCAGCATTTT. The encoded protein is CASSAIKGGNQPQHF. The chain employs TRBV6-1 and TRBJ1-5; D ambiguous. V was cut by 4 bases and J by 4 bases, with 14 bases left in between. The CDR3 loop spans 15 amino acids. CDR1 and CDR2 from the germline V gene are MNHNS and SASEGT.

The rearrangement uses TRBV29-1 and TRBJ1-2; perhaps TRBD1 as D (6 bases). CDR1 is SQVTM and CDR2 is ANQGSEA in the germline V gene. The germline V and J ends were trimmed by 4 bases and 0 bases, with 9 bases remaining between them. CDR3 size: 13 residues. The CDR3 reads CSVGGGPNYGYTF. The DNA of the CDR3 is TGCAGCGTTGGTGGGGGGCCTAACTATGGCTACACCTTC.

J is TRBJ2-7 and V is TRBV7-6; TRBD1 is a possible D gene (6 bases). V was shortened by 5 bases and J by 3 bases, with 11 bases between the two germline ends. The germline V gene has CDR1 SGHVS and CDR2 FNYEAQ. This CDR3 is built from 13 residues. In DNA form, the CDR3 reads TGTGCCAGCAGCCCGGAGACAGGCTACGAGCAGTACGTC. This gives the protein CASSPETGYEQYV.

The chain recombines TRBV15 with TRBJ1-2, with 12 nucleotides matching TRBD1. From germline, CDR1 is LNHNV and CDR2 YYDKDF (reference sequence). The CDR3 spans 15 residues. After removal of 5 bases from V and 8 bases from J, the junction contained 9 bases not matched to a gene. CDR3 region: CATSLGGTGGRGYTF. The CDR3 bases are TGTGCCACCAGCCTTGGCGGGACAGGGGGCAGAGGCTACACCTTC.

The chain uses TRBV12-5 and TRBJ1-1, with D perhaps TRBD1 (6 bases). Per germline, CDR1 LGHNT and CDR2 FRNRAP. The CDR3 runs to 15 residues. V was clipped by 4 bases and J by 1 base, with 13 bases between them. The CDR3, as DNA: TGTGCTAGTGGTTCAGGGGTGACCCAGAACACTGAAGCTTTCTTT. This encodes CASGSGVTQNTEAFF.

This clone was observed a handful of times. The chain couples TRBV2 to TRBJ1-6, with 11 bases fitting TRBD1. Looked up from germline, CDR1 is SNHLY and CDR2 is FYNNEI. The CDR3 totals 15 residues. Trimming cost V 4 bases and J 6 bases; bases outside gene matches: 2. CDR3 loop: CASSGTGGGNSPLHF. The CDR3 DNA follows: TGTGCCAGCAGTGGGACAGGGGGCGGTAATTCACCCCTCCACTTT.

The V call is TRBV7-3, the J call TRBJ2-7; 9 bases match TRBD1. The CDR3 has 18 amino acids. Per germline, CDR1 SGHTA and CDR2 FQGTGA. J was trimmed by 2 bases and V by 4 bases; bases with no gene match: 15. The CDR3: CASSSRDREIDGPYEQYV. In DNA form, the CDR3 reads TGTGCCAGCAGCTCCCGGGACAGGGAAATCGACGGACCCTACGAGCAGTACGTC.

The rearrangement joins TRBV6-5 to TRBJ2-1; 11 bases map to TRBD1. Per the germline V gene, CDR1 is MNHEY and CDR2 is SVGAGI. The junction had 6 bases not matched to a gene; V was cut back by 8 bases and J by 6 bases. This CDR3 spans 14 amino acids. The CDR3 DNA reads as TGTGCCAGCGGGGGACAGGGGGTATCCAATGAGCAGTTCTTC. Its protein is CASGGQGVSNEQFF.

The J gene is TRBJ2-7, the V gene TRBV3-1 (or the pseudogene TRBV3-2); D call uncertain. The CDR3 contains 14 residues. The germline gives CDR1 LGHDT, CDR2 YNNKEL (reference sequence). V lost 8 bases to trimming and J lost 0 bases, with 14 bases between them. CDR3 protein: CASGGTTNSYEQYF. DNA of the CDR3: TGTGCCAGCGGTGGTACTACTAACTCCTACGAGCAGTACTTC.

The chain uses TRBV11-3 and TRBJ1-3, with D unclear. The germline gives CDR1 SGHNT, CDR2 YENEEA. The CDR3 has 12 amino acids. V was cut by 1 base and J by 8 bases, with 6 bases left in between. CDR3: CASSLGSDTIYF. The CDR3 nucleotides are TGTGCCAGCAGCTTAGGGTCGGACACCATATATTTT.

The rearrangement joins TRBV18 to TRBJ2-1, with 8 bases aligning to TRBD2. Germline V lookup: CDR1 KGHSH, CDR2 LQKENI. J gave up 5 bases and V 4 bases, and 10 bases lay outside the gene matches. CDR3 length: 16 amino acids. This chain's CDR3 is CASSHFRAGVNNEQFF. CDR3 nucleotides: TGTGCCAGCTCACATTTCAGAGCGGGGGTGAACAATGAGCAGTTCTTC.

CDR3 in amino acids: CASSPYGDSGHLYEQYF. CDR3 bases: TGTGCCAGCAGTCCTTATGGGGACAGCGGACACCTTTACGAGCAGTACTTC. V is TRBV27 and J is TRBJ2-7; TRBD1 matches 7 bases. V lost 5 bases and J lost 4; bases outside the gene matches: 17. The CDR3 totals 17 residues. CDR1 MNHEY and CDR2 SMNVEV come from the germline V gene (reference sequence).

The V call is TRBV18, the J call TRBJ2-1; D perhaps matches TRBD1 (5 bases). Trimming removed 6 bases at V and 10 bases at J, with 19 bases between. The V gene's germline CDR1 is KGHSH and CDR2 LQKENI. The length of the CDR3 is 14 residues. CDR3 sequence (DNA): TGTGCCAGCTCTCCTCCCGACAGAGGCGGCGAGCAGTTCTTC. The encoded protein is CASSPPDRGGEQFF.

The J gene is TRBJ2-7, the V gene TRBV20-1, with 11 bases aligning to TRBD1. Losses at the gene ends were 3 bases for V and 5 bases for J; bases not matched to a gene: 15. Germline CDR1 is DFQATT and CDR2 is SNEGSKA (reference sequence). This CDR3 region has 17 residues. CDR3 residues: CSASGLVAGTGGNEQYF. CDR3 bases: TGCAGTGCTAGTGGCCTAGTCGCCGGGACAGGGGGAAACGAGCAGTACTTC.

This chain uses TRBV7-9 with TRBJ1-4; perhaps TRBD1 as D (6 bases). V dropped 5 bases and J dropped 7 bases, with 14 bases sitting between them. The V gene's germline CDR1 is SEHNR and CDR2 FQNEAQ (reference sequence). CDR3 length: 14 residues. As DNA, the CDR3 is TGTGCCAGCAGCCGGACAGACAGAATTGAAAAACTGTTTTTT. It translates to CASSRTDRIEKLFF.

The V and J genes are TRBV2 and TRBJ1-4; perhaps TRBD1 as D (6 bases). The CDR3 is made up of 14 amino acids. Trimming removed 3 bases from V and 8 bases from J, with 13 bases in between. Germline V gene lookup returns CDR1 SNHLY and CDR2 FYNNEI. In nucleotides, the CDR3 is TGTGCCAGCAGTGAGGGAGCAGGGGACGAAAAACTGTTTTTT. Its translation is CASSEGAGDEKLFF.

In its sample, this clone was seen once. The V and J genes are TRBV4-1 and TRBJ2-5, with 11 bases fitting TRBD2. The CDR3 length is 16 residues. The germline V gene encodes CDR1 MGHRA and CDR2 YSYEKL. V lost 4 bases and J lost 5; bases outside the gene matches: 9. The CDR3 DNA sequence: TGCGCCAGCAGCCCGTCTAGCGGGGGGTTGAGGGAGACCCAGTACTTC. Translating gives CASSPSSGGLRETQYF.

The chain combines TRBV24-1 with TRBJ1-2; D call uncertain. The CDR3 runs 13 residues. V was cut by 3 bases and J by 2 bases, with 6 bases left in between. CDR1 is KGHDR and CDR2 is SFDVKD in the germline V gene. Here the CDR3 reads CATSDGLNYGYTF. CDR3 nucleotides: TGTGCCACCAGTGATGGACTGAACTATGGCTACACCTTC.

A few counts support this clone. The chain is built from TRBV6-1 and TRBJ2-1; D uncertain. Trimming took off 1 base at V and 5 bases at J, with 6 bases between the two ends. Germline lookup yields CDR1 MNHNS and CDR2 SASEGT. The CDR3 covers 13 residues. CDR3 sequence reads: CASSEDTHNEQFF. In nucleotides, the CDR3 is TGTGCCAGCAGTGAAGACACACACAATGAGCAGTTCTTC.

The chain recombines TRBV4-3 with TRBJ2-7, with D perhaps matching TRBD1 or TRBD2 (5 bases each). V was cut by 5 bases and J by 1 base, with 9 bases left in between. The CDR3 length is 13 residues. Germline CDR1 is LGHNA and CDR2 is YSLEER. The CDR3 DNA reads TGCGCCAGCAGCGGGACGGATTCCTACGAGCAGTACTTC. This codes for CASSGTDSYEQYF.

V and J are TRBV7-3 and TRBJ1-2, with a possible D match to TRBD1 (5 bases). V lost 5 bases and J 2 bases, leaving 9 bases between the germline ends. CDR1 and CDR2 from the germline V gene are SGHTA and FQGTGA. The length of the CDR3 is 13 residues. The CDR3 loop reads CASSAGRNYGYTF. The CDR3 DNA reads TGTGCCAGCAGCGCAGGGAGGAACTATGGCTACACCTTC.

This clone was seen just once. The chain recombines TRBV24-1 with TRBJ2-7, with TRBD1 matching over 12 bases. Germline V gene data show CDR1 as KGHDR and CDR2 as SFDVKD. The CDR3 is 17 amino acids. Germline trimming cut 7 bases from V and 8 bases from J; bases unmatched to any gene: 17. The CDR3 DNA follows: TGTGCCACCAGACAGCAGGGACAGGGGGCGATATATGGGAAGCAGTACGTC. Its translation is CATRQQGQGAIYGKQYV.

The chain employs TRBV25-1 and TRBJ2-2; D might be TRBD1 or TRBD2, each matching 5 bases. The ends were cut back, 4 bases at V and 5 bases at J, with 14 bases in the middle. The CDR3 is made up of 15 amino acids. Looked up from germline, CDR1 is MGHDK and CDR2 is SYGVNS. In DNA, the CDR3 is TGTGCCAGCAGTGGTCTGGGGGTATTGACCGGGGAGCTGTTTTTT. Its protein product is CASSGLGVLTGELFF.

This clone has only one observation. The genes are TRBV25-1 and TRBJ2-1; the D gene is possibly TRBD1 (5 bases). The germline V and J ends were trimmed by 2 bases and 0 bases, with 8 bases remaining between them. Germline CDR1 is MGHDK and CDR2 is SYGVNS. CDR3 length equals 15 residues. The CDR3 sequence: CASSEIRGSYNEQFF. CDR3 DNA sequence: TGTGCCAGCAGTGAAATAAGGGGCTCCTACAATGAGCAGTTCTTC. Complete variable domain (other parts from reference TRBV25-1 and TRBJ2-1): EADIYQTPRYLVIGTGKKITLECSQTMGHDKMYWYQQDPGMELHLIHYSYGVNSTEKGDLSSESTVSRIRTEHFPLTLESARPSHTSQYLCASSEIRGSYNEQFFGPGTRLTVL.